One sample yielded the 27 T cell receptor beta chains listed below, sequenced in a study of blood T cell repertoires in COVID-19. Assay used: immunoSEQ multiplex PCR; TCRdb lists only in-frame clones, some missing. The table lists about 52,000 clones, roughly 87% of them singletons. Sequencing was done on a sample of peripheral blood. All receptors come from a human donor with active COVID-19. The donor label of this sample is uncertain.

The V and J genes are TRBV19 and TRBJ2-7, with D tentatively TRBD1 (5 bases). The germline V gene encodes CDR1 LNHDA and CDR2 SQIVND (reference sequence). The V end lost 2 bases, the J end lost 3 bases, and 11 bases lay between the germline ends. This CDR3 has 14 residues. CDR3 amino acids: CASSIQGLGYEQYF. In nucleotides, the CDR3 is TGTGCCAGTAGTATACAGGGTTTAGGCTACGAGCAGTACTTC.

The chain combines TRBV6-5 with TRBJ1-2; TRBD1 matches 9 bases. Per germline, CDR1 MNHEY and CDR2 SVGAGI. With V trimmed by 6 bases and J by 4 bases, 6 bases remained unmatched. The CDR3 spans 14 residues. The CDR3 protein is CASSSTDRGYGYTF. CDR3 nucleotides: TGTGCCAGCAGCTCGACGGACAGGGGCTATGGCTACACCTTC.

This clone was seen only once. In DNA form, the CDR3 reads TGTGCCAGCGCGAGCCCTGGGCCCTACGAGCAGTACTTC. Amino acids: CASASPGPYEQYF. V gene TRBV11-2 combines with J gene TRBJ2-7; D unresolved. Germline V lookup: CDR1 SGHAT, CDR2 FQNNGV. CDR3 length equals 13 residues. V lost 8 bases and J 2 bases, leaving 13 bases between the germline ends.

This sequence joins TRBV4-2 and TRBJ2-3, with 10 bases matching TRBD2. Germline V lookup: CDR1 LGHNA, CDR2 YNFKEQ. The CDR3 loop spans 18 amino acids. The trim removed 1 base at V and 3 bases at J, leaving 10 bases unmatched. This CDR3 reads CASSQAGLAGVGTDTQYF. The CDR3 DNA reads TGTGCCAGCAGCCAAGCGGGGCTAGCGGGGGTAGGTACAGATACGCAGTATTTT.

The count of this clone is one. The CDR3 loop reads CASSQEDRGRNEQFF. The CDR3 DNA reads TGCGCCAGCAGCCAAGAGGATCGGGGGAGAAATGAGCAGTTCTTC. V usage is TRBV4-1 and J usage is TRBJ2-1; possible D gene TRBD2, 6 bases. The CDR3 runs 15 residues. V gave up 0 bases and J gave up 7 bases, with 13 bases separating them. Germline CDR1 reads MGHRA; CDR2 reads YSYEKL.

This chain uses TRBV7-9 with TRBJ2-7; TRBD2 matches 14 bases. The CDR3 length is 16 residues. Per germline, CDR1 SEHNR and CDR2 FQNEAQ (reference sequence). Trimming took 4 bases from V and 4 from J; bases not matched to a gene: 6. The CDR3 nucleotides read TGTGCCAGCAGCTCTACGACTAGCGGGGGGGCTTACGAGCAGTACTTC. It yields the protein CASSSTTSGGAYEQYF.

The chain's CDR3 is CASSQDRTGELFF. In DNA form, the CDR3 reads TGTGCCAGCAGCCAAGACAGGACCGGGGAGCTGTTTTTT. The chain has TRBV3-1 (or the pseudogene TRBV3-2) and TRBJ2-2; the D is unclear. V was pared by 0 bases and J by 5 bases, with 4 bases between. The germline V gene has CDR1 LGHDT and CDR2 YNNKEL (reference sequence). CDR3 length equals 13 residues.

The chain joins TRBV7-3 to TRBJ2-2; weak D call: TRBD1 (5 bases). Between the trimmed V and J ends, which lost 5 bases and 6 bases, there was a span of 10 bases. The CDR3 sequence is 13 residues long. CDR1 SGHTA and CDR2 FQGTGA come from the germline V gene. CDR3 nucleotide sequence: TGTGCCAGCAGCCCGCAGGGCCCCGGGGAGCTGTTTTTT. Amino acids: CASSPQGPGELFF.

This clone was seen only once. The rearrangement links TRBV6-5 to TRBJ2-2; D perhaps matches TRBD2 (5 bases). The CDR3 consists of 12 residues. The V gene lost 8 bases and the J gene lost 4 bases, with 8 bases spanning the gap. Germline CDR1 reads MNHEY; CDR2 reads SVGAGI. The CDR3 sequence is CASSTSTGELFF. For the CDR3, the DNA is TGTGCCAGCTCTACTAGCACCGGGGAGCTGTTTTTT.

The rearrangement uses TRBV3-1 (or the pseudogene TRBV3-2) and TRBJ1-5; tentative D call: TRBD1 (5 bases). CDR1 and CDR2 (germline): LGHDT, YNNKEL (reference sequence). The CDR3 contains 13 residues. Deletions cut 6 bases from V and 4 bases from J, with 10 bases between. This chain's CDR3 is CASSQGPNQPQHF. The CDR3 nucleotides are TGTGCCAGCAGTCAGGGTCCTAATCAGCCCCAGCATTTT.

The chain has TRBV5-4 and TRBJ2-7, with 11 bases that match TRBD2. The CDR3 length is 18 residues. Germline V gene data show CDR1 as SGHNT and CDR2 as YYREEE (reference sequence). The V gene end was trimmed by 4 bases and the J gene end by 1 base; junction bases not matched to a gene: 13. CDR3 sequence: CASSQVPSGGSRSYEQYF. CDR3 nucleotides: TGTGCCAGCAGCCAGGTTCCTAGCGGGGGGTCCCGTTCCTACGAGCAGTACTTC.

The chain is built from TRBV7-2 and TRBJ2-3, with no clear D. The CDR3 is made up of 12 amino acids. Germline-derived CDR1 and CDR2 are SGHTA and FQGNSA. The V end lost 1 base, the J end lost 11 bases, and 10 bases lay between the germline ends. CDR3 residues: CASSLVPPGQYF. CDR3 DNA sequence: TGTGCCAGCAGCTTAGTTCCGCCCGGGCAGTATTTT.

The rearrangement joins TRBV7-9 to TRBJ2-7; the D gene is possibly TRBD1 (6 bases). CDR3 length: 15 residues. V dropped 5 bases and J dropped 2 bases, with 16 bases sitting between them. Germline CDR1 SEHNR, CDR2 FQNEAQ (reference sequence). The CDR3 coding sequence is TGTGCCAGCAGCCCAGGAGGACAGAGGCCCTACGAGCAGTACTTC. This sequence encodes CASSPGGQRPYEQYF.

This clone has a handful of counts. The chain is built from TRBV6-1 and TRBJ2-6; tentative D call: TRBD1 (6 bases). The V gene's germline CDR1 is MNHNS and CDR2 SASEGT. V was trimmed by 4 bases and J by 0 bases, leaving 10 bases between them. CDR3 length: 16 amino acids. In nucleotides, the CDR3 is TGTGCCAGCAGTGCCGTGACAGGCTCTGGGGCCAACGTCCTGACTTTC. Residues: CASSAVTGSGANVLTF.

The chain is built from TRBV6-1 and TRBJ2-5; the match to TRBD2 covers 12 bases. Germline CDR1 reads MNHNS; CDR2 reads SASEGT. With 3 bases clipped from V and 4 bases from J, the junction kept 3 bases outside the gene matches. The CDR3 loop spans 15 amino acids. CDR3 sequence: CASSETSGGRETQYF. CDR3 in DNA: TGTGCCAGCAGTGAGACTAGCGGGGGCCGAGAGACCCAGTACTTC.

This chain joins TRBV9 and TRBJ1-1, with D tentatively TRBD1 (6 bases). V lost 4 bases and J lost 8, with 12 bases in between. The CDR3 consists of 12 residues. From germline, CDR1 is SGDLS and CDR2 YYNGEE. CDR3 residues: CASSLSGEEAFF. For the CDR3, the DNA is TGTGCCAGCAGCCTATCAGGGGAGGAAGCTTTCTTT.

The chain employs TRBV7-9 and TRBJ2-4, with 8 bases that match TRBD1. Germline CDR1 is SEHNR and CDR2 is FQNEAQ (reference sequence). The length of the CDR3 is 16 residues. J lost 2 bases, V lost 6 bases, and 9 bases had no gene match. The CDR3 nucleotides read TGTGCCAGCAGTTCCACAGGGGGGTTGACCAAAAACATTCAGTACTTC. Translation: CASSSTGGLTKNIQYF.

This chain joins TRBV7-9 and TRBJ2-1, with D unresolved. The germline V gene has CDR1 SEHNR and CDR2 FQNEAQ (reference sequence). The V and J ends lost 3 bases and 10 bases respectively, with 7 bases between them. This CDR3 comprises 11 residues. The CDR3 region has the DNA TGTGCCAGCAGCTTTGGGCCAGAGCAGTTCTTC. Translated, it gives CASSFGPEQFF.

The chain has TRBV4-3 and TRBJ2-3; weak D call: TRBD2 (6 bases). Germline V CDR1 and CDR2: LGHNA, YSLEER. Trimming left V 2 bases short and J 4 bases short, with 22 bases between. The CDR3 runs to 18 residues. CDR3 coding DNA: TGCGCCAGCAGCCAACACATCCAACGGGACGGAGGGCCAGATACGCAGTATTTT. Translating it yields CASSQHIQRDGGPDTQYF.

The CDR3 loop reads CASGPPTGYGYTF. CDR3 coding DNA: TGTGCTAGTGGTCCACCGACAGGCTATGGCTACACCTTC. V and J are TRBV12-5 and TRBJ1-2, with D maybe TRBD1 (6 bases). Germline V gene data show CDR1 as LGHNT and CDR2 as FRNRAP. The CDR3 has 13 residues. The V and J ends lost 5 bases and 4 bases respectively, with 11 bases between them.

The CDR3 DNA sequence: TGTGCTAGTGGTTTGGGACGGAAGGCGGGGGGGCCGAATCCGGCAGATACGCAGTATTTT. Its translation: CASGLGRKAGGPNPADTQYF. The V and J genes are TRBV12-5 and TRBJ2-3, with TRBD2 matching 9 bases. Germline V gene data show CDR1 as LGHNT and CDR2 as FRNRAP. V lost 1 base, J lost 4 bases, and 18 bases stayed unmatched. There are 20 residues in the CDR3.

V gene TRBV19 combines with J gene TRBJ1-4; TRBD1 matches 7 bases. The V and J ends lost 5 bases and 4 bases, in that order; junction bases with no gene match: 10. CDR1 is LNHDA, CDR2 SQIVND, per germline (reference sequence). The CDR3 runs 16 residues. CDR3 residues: CASSYLTGTDNEKLFF. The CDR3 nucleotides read TGTGCCAGTAGTTACCTCACCGGGACAGATAATGAAAAACTGTTTTTT.

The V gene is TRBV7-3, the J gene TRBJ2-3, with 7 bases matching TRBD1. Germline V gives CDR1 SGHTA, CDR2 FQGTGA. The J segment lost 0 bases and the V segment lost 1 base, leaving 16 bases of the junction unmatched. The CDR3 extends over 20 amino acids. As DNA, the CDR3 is TGTGCCAGCAGCTTAAATCCGAGTTGGACAGGCGAGACTAGCACAGATACGCAGTATTTT. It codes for CASSLNPSWTGETSTDTQYF.

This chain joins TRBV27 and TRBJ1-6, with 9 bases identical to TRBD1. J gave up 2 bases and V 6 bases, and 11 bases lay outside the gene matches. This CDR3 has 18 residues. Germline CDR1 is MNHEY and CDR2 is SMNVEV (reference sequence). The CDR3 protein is CASRQTGTGRPYNSPLHF. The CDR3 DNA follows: TGTGCCAGCAGGCAGACGGGGACAGGGCGCCCCTATAATTCACCCCTCCACTTT.

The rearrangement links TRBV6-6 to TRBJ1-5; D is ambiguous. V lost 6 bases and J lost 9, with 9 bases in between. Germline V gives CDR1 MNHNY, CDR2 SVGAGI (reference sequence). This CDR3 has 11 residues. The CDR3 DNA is TGTGCCAGCAGCGCCTCGGGGCCCCAGCATTTT. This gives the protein CASSASGPQHF.

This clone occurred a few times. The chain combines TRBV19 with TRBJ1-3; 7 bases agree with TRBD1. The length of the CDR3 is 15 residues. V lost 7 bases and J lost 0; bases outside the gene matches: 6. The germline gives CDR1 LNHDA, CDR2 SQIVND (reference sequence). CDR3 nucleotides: TGTGCCAGTAACACAGGGGATGGCTCTGGAAACACCATATATTTT. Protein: CASNTGDGSGNTIYF.

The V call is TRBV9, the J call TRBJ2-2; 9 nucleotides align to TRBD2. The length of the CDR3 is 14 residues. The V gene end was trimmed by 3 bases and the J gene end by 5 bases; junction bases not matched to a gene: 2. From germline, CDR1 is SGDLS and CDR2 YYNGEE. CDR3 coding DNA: TGTGCCAGCAGCGAGACTAGCGGTACCGGGGAGCTGTTTTTT. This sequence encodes CASSETSGTGELFF.